This T cell receptor (beta chain) was recorded in a study of chemoradiotherapy in HPV16-positive cancers. Study in general: Two HPV16-positive patients' cells yielded candidate HPV-specific clones and common motifs.

Overall study findings and caveats: Candidate HPV-specific clones and E7-related TCR motifs grew in tumor during treatment.

V was clipped by 8 bases and J by 7 bases, with 8 bases between them. This CDR3 region has 10 residues. The germline gives CDR1 MGHDK, CDR2 SYGVNS. This clone was recorded a few times. Its target is unknown. TCRdb keeps only in-frame clones here, not all; method: immunoSEQ multiplex PCR. The repertoire has roughly 1,900 clones, about 90% of them found once; the top ten carry around 7%. Sequenced here: tumor tissue, sampled from a patient who underwent chemoradiotherapy. This clonotype was sampled from a human donor with HPV-associated anogenital cancer. This chain links TRBV25-1 with TRBJ2-5; no firm D call. CDR3: CASSFGTQYF. The CDR3 DNA reads TGTGCCAGCTCCTTTGGGACCCAGTACTTC.